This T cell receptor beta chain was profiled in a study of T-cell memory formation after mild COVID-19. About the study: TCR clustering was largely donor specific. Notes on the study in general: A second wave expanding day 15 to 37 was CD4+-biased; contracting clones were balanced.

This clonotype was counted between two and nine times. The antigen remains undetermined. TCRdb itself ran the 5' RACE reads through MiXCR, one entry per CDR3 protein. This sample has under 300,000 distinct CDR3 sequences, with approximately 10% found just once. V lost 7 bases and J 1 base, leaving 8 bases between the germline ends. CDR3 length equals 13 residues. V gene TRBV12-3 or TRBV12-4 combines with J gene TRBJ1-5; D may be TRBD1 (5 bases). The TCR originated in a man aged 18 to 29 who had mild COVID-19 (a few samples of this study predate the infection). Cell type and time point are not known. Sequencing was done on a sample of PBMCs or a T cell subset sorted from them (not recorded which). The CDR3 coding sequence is TGTGCCAGCACTGGGGGGAGCAATCAGCCCCAGCATTTT. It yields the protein CASTGGSNQPQHF.